Given below is one TCR beta chain in context. V dropped 3 bases and J dropped 0 bases, with 6 bases sitting between them. CDR1 is KGHSH, CDR2 LQKENI, per germline. The CDR3 spans 15 residues. The record originates from a study of T-cell memory formation after mild COVID-19. Across the study: Clusters were largely donor specific.

TCRdb re-called the 5' RACE reads with MiXCR, one entry per CDR3 protein. The sample lists roughly 260,000 distinct CDR3 sequences, roughly 17% occurring once. The specimen was PBMCs or a T cell subset sorted from them (not recorded which). The sequence was collected from a man between 18 and 35 years old who had mild COVID-19 (a few samples of this study predate the infection). Cell type and time point are not known. V is TRBV18 and J is TRBJ2-6; no clear D. CDR3 coding DNA: TGTGCCAGCTCACCGGCACTCTCTGGGGCCAACGTCCTGACTTTC. It yields the protein CASSPALSGANVLTF.